The rows below give T cell receptor beta chains drawn from one sample of a study of cytomegalovirus exposure and HLA in healthy donors. Produced via immunoSEQ multiplex PCR; TCRdb's table is partial and in-frame only. This sample yields more than 90,000 clones, of which around 74% are seen a single time; roughly 7.1% belongs to the top ten. Sequencing was carried out using PBMCs. The receptor set was obtained from a man aged 40-49 years in good health and CMV-seropositive. The CDR3 runs from the conserved cysteine through the conserved F or W. A D gene is named only where the DNA matches it firmly. Rows give clone size only sometimes, using once, few, many, or a class for an expanded clone.

DNA: TGTGCCAGCAGCTCCGGGACTAGCGGGGGCGATGAGCAGTTCTTC
CDR3: CASSSGTSGGDEQFF
V: TRBV11-2
J: TRBJ2-1
size: few
D: TRBD2

DNA: TGTGCCAGCAGCCAAGATAGGAGGGGCCGGGAGACCCAGTACTTC
CDR3: CASSQDRRGRETQYF
V: TRBV14
J: TRBJ2-5
size: few
D: NA

DNA: TGTGCCAGCTCCCAGGACAGGAACACTGAAGCTTTCTTT
CDR3: CASSQDRNTEAFF
V: TRBV18
J: TRBJ1-1
size: NA
D: NA

DNA: TGTGCCAGTAGTATAGCAGGGTTCGGCACCGGGGAGCTGTTTTTT
CDR3: CASSIAGFGTGELFF
V: TRBV19
J: TRBJ2-2
size: NA
D: NA

DNA: TGTGCCAGCTCCAAAATGGCGGGTGAGCAGTTCTTC
CDR3: CASSKMAGEQFF
V: TRBV18
J: TRBJ2-1
size: NA
D: NA

DNA: TGCGCCAGCAGTGAGTCCGGCGGGGGGGTCCGCGAGCAGTACTTC
CDR3: CASSESGGGVREQYF
V: TRBV10-1
J: TRBJ2-7
size: NA
D: TRBD2

DNA: TGTGCCAGCAGAGGGGGACTAGCGGGGCCCTACGAGCAGTACTTC
CDR3: CASRGGLAGPYEQYF
V: TRBV7-8
J: TRBJ2-7
size: NA
D: TRBD2

DNA: TGTGCCAGCAGCCCAGAGGGGGCTCTTAACTATGGCTACACCTTC
CDR3: CASSPEGALNYGYTF
V: TRBV5-6
J: TRBJ1-2
size: NA
D: TRBD1

DNA: TGTGCCAGCAGCTTAGAATTTGGGACTGGTTACACCGGGGAGCTGTTTTTT
CDR3: CASSLEFGTGYTGELFF
V: TRBV7-9
J: TRBJ2-2
size: NA
D: NA

DNA: TGTGCCAGCAGTTTAATTCCCGTCTACGAGCAGTACTTC
CDR3: CASSLIPVYEQYF
V: TRBV28
J: TRBJ2-7
size: NA
D: NA

DNA: TGCGCCAGCACGGGCAGGACATCGTATACGCAGTATTTT
CDR3: CASTGRTSYTQYF
V: TRBV10-1
J: TRBJ2-3
size: NA
D: NA

DNA: TGTGCCAGTAGTATGCCTTGGAGACAGCGCAACTATGGCTACACCTTC
CDR3: CASSMPWRQRNYGYTF
V: TRBV19
J: TRBJ1-2
size: NA
D: NA

DNA: TGTGCCAGCAGGTCCCCAGCAGGCGGGGTGACCCAGTACTTC
CDR3: CASRSPAGGVTQYF
V: TRBV6-1
J: TRBJ2-5
size: NA
D: NA

DNA: TGTGCCAGCAGCTTAGTCCAGGGTGAGCAGTTCTTC
CDR3: CASSLVQGEQFF
V: TRBV7-6
J: TRBJ2-1
size: NA
D: NA

DNA: TGTGCCAGCAGCCGAGGCCTAGCGGACACCGGGGAGCTGTTTTTT
CDR3: CASSRGLADTGELFF
V: TRBV4-2
J: TRBJ2-2
size: NA
D: TRBD2

DNA: TGCGCCAGCAGCATCCGGGACTACCAAGAGACCCAGTACTTC
CDR3: CASSIRDYQETQYF
V: TRBV4-1
J: TRBJ2-5
size: NA
D: NA

DNA: TGTGCCAGCAGCGTAGCTATGGGACAGGGGACTTTAAATAATGAAAAACTGTTTTTT
CDR3: CASSVAMGQGTLNNEKLFF
V: TRBV9
J: TRBJ1-4
size: NA
D: TRBD1

DNA: TGTGCCAGCAGCCCAGACAGGGTCGGAGGAAACACCATATATTTT
CDR3: CASSPDRVGGNTIYF
V: TRBV11-2
J: TRBJ1-3
size: NA
D: TRBD1

DNA: TGTGCCAGCAGTCCGCGGCGGACTAATGAAAAACTGTTTTTT
CDR3: CASSPRRTNEKLFF
V: TRBV5-6
J: TRBJ1-4
size: few
D: NA

DNA: TGCAGCGTTCGGCTAGCGTACGAGCAGTACTTC
CDR3: CSVRLAYEQYF
V: TRBV29-1
J: TRBJ2-7
size: NA
D: NA

DNA: TGTGCCAGCAGCACTCGCTACTCTGGGGCCAACGTCCTGACTTTC
CDR3: CASSTRYSGANVLTF
V: TRBV6-1
J: TRBJ2-6
size: NA
D: NA

DNA: TGTGCCAGCAGCAAAACCGGGACAGTTTACGAGCAGTACTTC
CDR3: CASSKTGTVYEQYF
V: TRBV6-5
J: TRBJ2-7
size: NA
D: TRBD1

DNA: TGTGCCAGCAGCCCCCCTGGGGGAGGGACGGGCTACACCTTC
CDR3: CASSPPGGGTGYTF
V: TRBV6-6
J: TRBJ1-2
size: once
D: NA

DNA: TGTGCCAGCAGCTTAACGGGCAGGGCAGATACGCAGTATTTT
CDR3: CASSLTGRADTQYF
V: TRBV7-3
J: TRBJ2-3
size: NA
D: NA

DNA: TGTGCCACTACGGGTGTAGCCAAAAACATTCAGTACTTC
CDR3: CATTGVAKNIQYF
V: TRBV25-1
J: TRBJ2-4
size: NA
D: NA

DNA: TGTGCCAGCAGTGAAGGAGGGGAGACCCAGTACTTC
CDR3: CASSEGGETQYF
V: TRBV6-1
J: TRBJ2-5
size: few
D: NA

DNA: TGTGCCAGCAGCAAGGGACTGCGGAACACCGGGGAGCTGTTTTTT
CDR3: CASSKGLRNTGELFF
V: TRBV9
J: TRBJ2-2
size: NA
D: NA

DNA: TGTGCCAGCAGTTACTCGATACTAGCCAAAAACATTCAGTACTTC
CDR3: CASSYSILAKNIQYF
V: TRBV6-5
J: TRBJ2-4
size: NA
D: NA

DNA: TGTGCCAGCAGCCGTCTATCGGGGGGTGAAAACACCGGGGAGCTGTTTTTT
CDR3: CASSRLSGGENTGELFF
V: TRBV7-3
J: TRBJ2-2
size: NA
D: TRBD2

DNA: TGTGCCAGCAGCTCAGACCTGGGACAGAAAAACATTCAGTACTTC
CDR3: CASSSDLGQKNIQYF
V: TRBV5-4
J: TRBJ2-4
size: NA
D: TRBD1

DNA: TGTGCCAGCAGTGGTATCCCCCCGGGCGGACGGGGGAATTACAATGAGCAGTTCTTC
CDR3: CASSGIPPGGRGNYNEQFF
V: TRBV6-1
J: TRBJ2-1
size: NA
D: NA

DNA: TGTGCCAGCAGACTAGCGGGAGCCCCCAATGAGCAGTTCTTC
CDR3: CASRLAGAPNEQFF
V: TRBV27
J: TRBJ2-1
size: once
D: TRBD2

DNA: TGTGCCAGCAGTGAAGCGGGGGCAAACTCTGGAAACACCATATATTTT
CDR3: CASSEAGANSGNTIYF
V: TRBV6-1
J: TRBJ1-3
size: NA
D: NA

DNA: TGTGCCAGCAGCTTAGGGGGAGGTATGGGCAATCAGCCCCAGCATTTT
CDR3: CASSLGGGMGNQPQHF
V: TRBV7-6
J: TRBJ1-5
size: once
D: NA

DNA: TGTGCCTGGACGAGGGCTAGCGGGAGATTTTGGACAGATACGCAGTATTTT
CDR3: CAWTRASGRFWTDTQYF
V: TRBV30
J: TRBJ2-3
size: NA
D: TRBD2

DNA: TGTGCCAGCAGCTTGGCGATAGCTAATGAAAAACTGTTTTTT
CDR3: CASSLAIANEKLFF
V: TRBV5-4
J: TRBJ1-4
size: few
D: NA

DNA: TGTGCCAGCAGGCTGGACAGGGCTTACGAGCAGTACTTC
CDR3: CASRLDRAYEQYF
V: TRBV6-1
J: TRBJ2-7
size: NA
D: TRBD1

DNA: TGCGCCAGCAGCTTAAGGGGGGATGGGAGGGGAGCCTCACCCCTCCACTTT
CDR3: CASSLRGDGRGASPLHF
V: TRBV5-1
J: TRBJ1-6
size: NA
D: NA

DNA: TGCAGCGGGACATCCCAAGAGACCCAGTACTTC
CDR3: CSGTSQETQYF
V: TRBV29-1
J: TRBJ2-5
size: NA
D: NA

DNA: TGTGCCAGCAGTCAGTGGGTGGGCCGGTCACCGGATACGCAGTATTTT
CDR3: CASSQWVGRSPDTQYF
V: TRBV27
J: TRBJ2-3
size: few
D: NA

DNA: TGTGCCAGCAGTGAAGCCCAAACGCGCGAGACCCAGTACTTC
CDR3: CASSEAQTRETQYF
V: TRBV2
J: TRBJ2-5
size: few
D: NA

DNA: TGCGCCAGCAGCCAAGTTCCAGGAACTGATTACTATGGCTACACCTTC
CDR3: CASSQVPGTDYYGYTF
V: TRBV4-3
J: TRBJ1-2
size: NA
D: NA

DNA: TGTGCCAGCAGCCCCGGGACAGGGGGAACCGGGGAGCTGTTTTTT
CDR3: CASSPGTGGTGELFF
V: TRBV5-4
J: TRBJ2-2
size: few
D: TRBD1

DNA: TGTGCCAGCAGCTCCCGGGACAGGGGGCTGGGCACTGAAGCTTTCTTT
CDR3: CASSSRDRGLGTEAFF
V: TRBV7-9
J: TRBJ1-1
size: NA
D: TRBD1

DNA: TGTGCCAGTAGTTCTAGCTTGATCGGGGAGCTGTTTTTT
CDR3: CASSSSLIGELFF
V: TRBV19
J: TRBJ2-2
size: NA
D: NA

DNA: TGTGCCATCAGTGGTGGAGACTTTTCTTTCAATGAGCAGTTCTTC
CDR3: CAISGGDFSFNEQFF
V: TRBV10-3
J: TRBJ2-1
size: NA
D: NA

DNA: TGTGCCAGTAGGGAGACAGGCCTTGGGGAGCAGTACTTC
CDR3: CASRETGLGEQYF
V: TRBV19
J: TRBJ2-7
size: NA
D: NA

DNA: TGTGCCAGTAGTGAGAGACAGGGACTTATAATCAGAGGCCAGCATTTT
CDR3: CASSERQGLIIRGQHF
V: TRBV19
J: TRBJ1-5
size: NA
D: TRBD1

DNA: TGCGCCAGCAGCTTGGATAGCGGGAGGGAGACCCAGTACTTC
CDR3: CASSLDSGRETQYF
V: TRBV5-1
J: TRBJ2-5
size: NA
D: TRBD2

DNA: TGTGCCAGCAGCTTGGGAGCTAGCGGGGGGTTTAGCACAGATACGCAGTATTTT
CDR3: CASSLGASGGFSTDTQYF
V: TRBV5-6
J: TRBJ2-3
size: few
D: TRBD2

DNA: TGTGCCAGCAGCTTGGGTGAACAGGGCTCCAATGAGCAGTTCTTC
CDR3: CASSLGEQGSNEQFF
V: TRBV5-6
J: TRBJ2-1
size: few
D: NA

DNA: TGTGCCAGCAGCCTAGCCGCCGGGACAGGGAACACTGAAGCTTTCTTT
CDR3: CASSLAAGTGNTEAFF
V: TRBV28
J: TRBJ1-1
size: NA
D: TRBD1

DNA: TGTGCCAGCAGCTTACGCCTAGACAGGGGGGATGGCTACACCTTC
CDR3: CASSLRLDRGDGYTF
V: TRBV7-9
J: TRBJ1-2
size: NA
D: TRBD1